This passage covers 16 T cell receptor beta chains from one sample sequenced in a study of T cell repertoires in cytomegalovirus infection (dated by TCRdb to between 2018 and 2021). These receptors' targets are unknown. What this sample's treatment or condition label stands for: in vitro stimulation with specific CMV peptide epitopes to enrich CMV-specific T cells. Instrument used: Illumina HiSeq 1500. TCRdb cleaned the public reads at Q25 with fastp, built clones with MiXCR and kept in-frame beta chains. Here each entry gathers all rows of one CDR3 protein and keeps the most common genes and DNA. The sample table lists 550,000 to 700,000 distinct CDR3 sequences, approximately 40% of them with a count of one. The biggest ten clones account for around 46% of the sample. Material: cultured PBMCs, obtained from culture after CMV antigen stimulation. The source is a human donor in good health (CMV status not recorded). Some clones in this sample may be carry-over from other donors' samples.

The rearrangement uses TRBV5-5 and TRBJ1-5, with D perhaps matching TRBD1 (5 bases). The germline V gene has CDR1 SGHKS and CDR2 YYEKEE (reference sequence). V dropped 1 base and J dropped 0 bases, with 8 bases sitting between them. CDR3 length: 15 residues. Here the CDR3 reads CASSLWGYSNQPQHF. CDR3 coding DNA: TGTGCCAGCAGCTTGTGGGGGTATAGCAATCAGCCCCAGCATTTT.

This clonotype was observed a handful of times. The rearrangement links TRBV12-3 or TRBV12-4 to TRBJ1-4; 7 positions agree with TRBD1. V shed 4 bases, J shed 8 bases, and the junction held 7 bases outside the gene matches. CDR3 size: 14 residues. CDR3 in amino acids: CASSSQGGVEKLFF. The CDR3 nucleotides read TGTGCCAGCAGTTCGCAGGGGGGGGTGGAAAAACTGTTTTTT.

This CDR3 reads CASSETVEAFF. The CDR3 DNA is TGTGCCAGCAGCGAGACGGTTGAAGCTTTCTTT. The chain has TRBV2 and TRBJ1-1, with D unresolved. Germline values: CDR1 SNHLY, CDR2 FYNNEI. The CDR3 covers 11 residues. V lost 6 bases to trimming and J lost 7 bases, with 9 bases between them.

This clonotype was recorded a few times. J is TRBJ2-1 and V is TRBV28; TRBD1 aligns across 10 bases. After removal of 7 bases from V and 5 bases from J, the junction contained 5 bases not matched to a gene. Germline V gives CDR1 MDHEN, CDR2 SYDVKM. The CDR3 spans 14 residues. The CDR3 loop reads CASKDRGRNNEQFF. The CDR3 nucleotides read TGTGCCAGCAAAGACAGGGGGCGAAACAATGAGCAGTTCTTC.

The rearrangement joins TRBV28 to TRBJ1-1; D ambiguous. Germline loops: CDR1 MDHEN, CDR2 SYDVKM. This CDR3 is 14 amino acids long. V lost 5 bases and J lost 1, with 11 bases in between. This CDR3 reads CASSPHQRNTEAFF. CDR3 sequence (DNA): TGTGCCAGCAGTCCGCACCAACGGAACACTGAAGCTTTCTTT.

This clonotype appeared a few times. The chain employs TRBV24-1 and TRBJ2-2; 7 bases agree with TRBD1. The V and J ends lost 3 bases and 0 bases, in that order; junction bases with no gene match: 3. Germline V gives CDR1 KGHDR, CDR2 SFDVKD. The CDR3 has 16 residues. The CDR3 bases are TGTGCCACCAGTGATACAGGGGTCGCGAACACCGGGGAGCTGTTTTTT. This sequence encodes CATSDTGVANTGELFF.

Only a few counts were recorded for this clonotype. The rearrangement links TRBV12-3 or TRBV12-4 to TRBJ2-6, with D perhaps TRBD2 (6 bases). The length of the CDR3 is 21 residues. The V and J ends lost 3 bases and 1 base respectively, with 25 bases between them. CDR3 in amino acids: CASSFPPEGPSGESGANVLTF. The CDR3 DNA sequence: TGTGCCAGCAGTTTTCCCCCCGAGGGTCCCTCGGGGGAGTCTGGGGCCAACGTCCTGACTTTC.

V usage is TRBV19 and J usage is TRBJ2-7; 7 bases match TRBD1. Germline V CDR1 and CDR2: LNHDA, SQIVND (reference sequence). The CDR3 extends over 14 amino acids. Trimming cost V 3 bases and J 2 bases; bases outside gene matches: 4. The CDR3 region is CASSIEGAAYEQYF. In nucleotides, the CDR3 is TGTGCCAGTAGTATTGAGGGGGCTGCCTACGAGCAGTACTTC.

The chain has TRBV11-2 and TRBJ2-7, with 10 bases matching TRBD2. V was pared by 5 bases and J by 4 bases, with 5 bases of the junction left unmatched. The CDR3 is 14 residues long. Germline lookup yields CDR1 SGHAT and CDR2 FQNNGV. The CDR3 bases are TGTGCCAGCAGCAACCTAGCGGGAGTGTACGAGCAGTACTTC. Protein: CASSNLAGVYEQYF.

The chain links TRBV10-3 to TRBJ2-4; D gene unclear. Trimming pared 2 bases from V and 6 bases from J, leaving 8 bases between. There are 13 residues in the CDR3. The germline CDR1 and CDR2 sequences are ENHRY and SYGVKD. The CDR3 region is CAISEVQGNIQYF. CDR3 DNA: TGTGCCATCAGTGAGGTTCAAGGAAACATTCAGTACTTC.

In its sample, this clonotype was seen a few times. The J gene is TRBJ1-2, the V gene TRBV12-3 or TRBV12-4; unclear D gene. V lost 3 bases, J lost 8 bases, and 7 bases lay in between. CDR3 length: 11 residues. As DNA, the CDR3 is TGTGCCAGCAGTTTCGGGTTCGGCTACACCTTC. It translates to CASSFGFGYTF.

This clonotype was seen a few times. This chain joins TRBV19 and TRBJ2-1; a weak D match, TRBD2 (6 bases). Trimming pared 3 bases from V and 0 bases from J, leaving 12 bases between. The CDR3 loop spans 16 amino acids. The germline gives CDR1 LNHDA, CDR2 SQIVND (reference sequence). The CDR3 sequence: CASSMRRGSSYNEQFF. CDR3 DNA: TGTGCCAGTAGTATGCGGCGGGGAAGCTCCTACAATGAGCAGTTCTTC.

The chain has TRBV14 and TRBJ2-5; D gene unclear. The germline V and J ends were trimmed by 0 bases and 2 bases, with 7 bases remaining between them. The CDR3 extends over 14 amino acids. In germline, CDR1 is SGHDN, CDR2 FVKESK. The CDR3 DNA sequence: TGTGCCAGCAGCCAAGATGAATGGCAAGAGACCCAGTACTTC. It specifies CASSQDEWQETQYF.

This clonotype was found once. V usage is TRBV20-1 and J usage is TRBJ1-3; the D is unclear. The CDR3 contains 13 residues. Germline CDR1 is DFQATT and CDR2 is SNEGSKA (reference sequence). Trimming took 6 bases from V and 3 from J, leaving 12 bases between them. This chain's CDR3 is CSALGPGGNTIYF. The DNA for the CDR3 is TGCAGTGCCCTAGGACCAGGTGGAAACACCATATATTTT.

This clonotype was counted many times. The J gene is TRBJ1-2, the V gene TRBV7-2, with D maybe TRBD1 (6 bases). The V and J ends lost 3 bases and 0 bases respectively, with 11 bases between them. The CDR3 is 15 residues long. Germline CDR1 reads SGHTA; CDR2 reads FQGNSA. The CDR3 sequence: CASSLRTVSNYGYTF. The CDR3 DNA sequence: TGTGCCAGCAGCTTGCGGACAGTTTCTAACTATGGCTACACCTTC.

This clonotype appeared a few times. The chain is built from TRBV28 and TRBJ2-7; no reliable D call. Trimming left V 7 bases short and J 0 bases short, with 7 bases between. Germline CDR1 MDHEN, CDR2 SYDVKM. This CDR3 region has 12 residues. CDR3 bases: TGTGCCAGCACTCCGGACTCCTACGAGCAGTACTTC. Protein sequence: CASTPDSYEQYF.